The 8 T cell receptor beta chains below were found in one sample sequenced in a study of vaccination effects on CD4 cells after COVID-19. Assay used: immunoSEQ multiplex PCR; TCRdb lists only in-frame clones, some missing. Among 45,000 to 55,000 clones listed, roughly two thirds were seen once. After roughly 10 days in culture, the CD4+ T cells were isolated. The vaccine given was either BNT162b2 or mRNA-1273, in two doses. Their recognized antigens are unknown. Here the sequenced sample was CD4+ T cells from PBMCs cultured without peptide, taken after COVID-19 vaccination. The receptors stem from a human donor who received a COVID-19 vaccine.

The gene calls are TRBV29-1 and TRBJ2-7, with no clear D. The germline V gene has CDR1 SQVTM and CDR2 ANQGSEA. The V end was cut by 3 bases, the J end by 7 bases, with 10 bases between. There are 11 residues in the CDR3. In DNA form, the CDR3 reads TGCAGCGTTGAGATTTTGCGGGAGCAGTACTTC. This translates into CSVEILREQYF.

The chain has TRBV6-5 and TRBJ2-7; 7 bases are a match to TRBD2. The ends lost 2 bases at V and 6 bases at J; junction bases unmatched: 4. The germline gives CDR1 MNHEY, CDR2 SVGAGI. This CDR3 is 13 amino acids long. CDR3 amino acids: CASSYGTSVEQYF. The CDR3 DNA follows: TGTGCCAGCAGTTACGGCACTAGCGTCGAGCAGTACTTC.

This clone was found a few times. The chain has TRBV7-9 and TRBJ2-3; 8 bases line up with TRBD2. The germline V gene has CDR1 SEHNR and CDR2 FQNEAQ (reference sequence). J lost 4 bases, V lost 6 bases, and 3 bases had no gene match. This CDR3 is 13 amino acids long. Here the CDR3 reads CASSPGGPDTQYF. CDR3 DNA sequence: TGTGCCAGCAGTCCGGGAGGGCCAGATACGCAGTATTTT.

The CDR3 region is CASSMGLQDTQYF. DNA for the CDR3: TGTGCCAGTAGTATGGGACTCCAAGATACGCAGTATTTT. The J gene is TRBJ2-3, the V gene TRBV19; tentative D call: TRBD2 (6 bases). Germline CDR1 is LNHDA and CDR2 is SQIVND (reference sequence). The CDR3 loop spans 13 amino acids. V was shortened by 3 bases and J by 5 bases, with 9 bases between the two germline ends.

The rearrangement links TRBV9 to TRBJ2-2; D is unresolved. CDR3 size: 12 residues. Germline-derived CDR1 and CDR2 are SGDLS and YYNGEE. V lost 0 bases, J lost 6 bases, and 3 bases lay in between. The CDR3 spells CASSVAAGELFF. The CDR3 bases are TGTGCCAGCAGCGTAGCGGCCGGGGAGCTGTTTTTT.

The gene calls are TRBV27 and TRBJ2-5; D is possibly TRBD1 or TRBD2 (5 bases each). This CDR3 is 13 amino acids long. Germline lookup yields CDR1 MNHEY and CDR2 SMNVEV (reference sequence). V was trimmed by 9 bases and J by 5 bases, leaving 16 bases between them. CDR3 sequence: CASKNQGRETQYF. The DNA for the CDR3 is TGTGCCAGTAAGAACCAGGGACGGGAGACCCAGTACTTC.

This chain links TRBV6-5 with TRBJ2-7; possibly TRBD2 for D (6 bases). Trimming left V 0 bases short and J 4 bases short, with 16 bases between. Germline V gives CDR1 MNHEY, CDR2 SVGAGI. The CDR3 contains 16 residues. The CDR3 loop is CASSYSSGGVGYEQYF. The CDR3, as DNA: TGTGCCAGCAGTTACTCGTCCGGAGGGGTCGGATACGAGCAGTACTTC.

This clone was counted between two and nine times. The chain carries TRBV18 and TRBJ1-6, with D perhaps TRBD1 (5 bases). The ends were cut back, 3 bases at V and 7 bases at J, with 7 bases in the middle. The CDR3 has 13 amino acids. Germline CDR1 reads KGHSH; CDR2 reads LQKENI. The CDR3 protein is CASSPAGNSPLHF. The DNA for the CDR3 is TGTGCCAGCTCACCGGCAGGGAATTCACCCCTCCACTTT.